One TCR beta chain is described in this entry. The data were obtained in a study of T cells in tuberculosis. CDR1 is MDHEN and CDR2 is SYDVKM in the germline V gene. V lost 6 bases, J lost 4 bases, and 13 bases lay in between. The CDR3 is 14 amino acids. Assay: immunoSEQ multiplex PCR; the TCRdb copy retains only in-frame clones and omits some. The sample records 35,000 to 55,000 clones, roughly 94% being singletons. Sequenced: PBMCs. This clonotype was sampled from a donor under 30 with latent tuberculosis or without tuberculosis infection. Some clones in this sample may be carry-over from other donors' samples. V is TRBV28 and J is TRBJ2-1, with D tentatively TRBD2 (5 bases). The CDR3 DNA reads TGTGCCAGCAGACAGCGGACTTCTTACAATGAGCAGTTCTTC. Its protein is CASRQRTSYNEQFF.